These 25 T cell receptor beta chains originate from one sample sequenced in a study of T cell responses to AZD1222 COVID-19 vaccine. The table came from immunoSEQ multiplex PCR; TCRdb's copy has only in-frame clones and leaves some out. The data hold about 130,000 clones, with approximately 83% observed a single time. Sequencing used peripheral blood, obtained on day 0 of AZD1222 vaccination. The origin of the receptors is an adult in good health.

V and J are TRBV19 and TRBJ2-7; the D gene could be TRBD1 or TRBD2 (5 bases each). This CDR3 spans 16 amino acids. Germline CDR1 reads LNHDA; CDR2 reads SQIVND (reference sequence). V was shortened by 5 bases and J by 3 bases, with 20 bases between the two germline ends. The CDR3: CASSYGTAPSLYEQYF. The DNA of the CDR3 is TGTGCCAGTAGTTATGGGACGGCTCCTTCCCTCTACGAGCAGTACTTC. The full variable domain, completed using reference TRBV19 and TRBJ2-7, is DGGITQSPKYLFRKEGQNVTLSCEQNLNHDAMYWYRQDPGQGLRLIYYSQIVNDFQKGDIAEGYSVSREKKESFPLTVTSAQKNPTAFYLCASSYGTAPSLYEQYFGPGTRLTVT.

CDR3 coding DNA: TGTGCCAGCTCCAACCAGGGCCAGGGATCAAACTATGGCTACACCTTC. This translates into CASSNQGQGSNYGYTF. The V call is TRBV18, the J call TRBJ1-2, with D possibly being TRBD1 (5 bases). Trimming took 6 bases from V and 2 from J, leaving 19 bases between them. Germline assignment: CDR1 KGHSH and CDR2 LQKENI. CDR3 size: 16 residues.

V usage is TRBV4-1 and J usage is TRBJ1-1, with TRBD1 identical over 7 bases. This CDR3 has 15 residues. Trimming took 3 bases from V and 3 from J; bases not matched to a gene: 7. CDR1 MGHRA and CDR2 YSYEKL come from the germline V gene. The CDR3 loop is CASSQPTGKDTEAFF. The CDR3 nucleotides are TGCGCCAGCAGCCAGCCGACAGGGAAGGACACTGAAGCTTTCTTT.

This chain joins TRBV15 and TRBJ1-6; tentatively, D is TRBD1 (5 bases). Germline V CDR1 and CDR2: LNHNV, YYDKDF (reference sequence). The CDR3 totals 15 residues. V was pared by 0 bases and J by 6 bases, with 9 bases between. In DNA form, the CDR3 reads TGTGCCACCAGCAGAGATCGAAGGGGTAATTCACCCCTCCACTTT. Protein sequence: CATSRDRRGNSPLHF.

The chain uses TRBV11-2 and TRBJ1-1; D is unclear. The CDR3 contains 14 residues. V lost 5 bases, J lost 5 bases, and 15 bases lay in between. CDR1 and CDR2 (germline): SGHAT, FQNNGV. CDR3 DNA: TGTGCCAGCAGCCTAAACGTGATGGCTACTGAAGCTTTCTTT. As protein: CASSLNVMATEAFF. Full variable domain (remainder filled in from reference TRBV11-2 and TRBJ1-1): EAGVAQSPRYKIIEKRQSVAFWCNPISGHATLYWYQQILGQGPKLLIQFQNNGVVDDSQLPKDRFSAERLKGVDSTLKIQPAKLEDSAVYLCASSLNVMATEAFFGQGTRLTVV.

CDR3: CASNSDRRGANVLTF. The CDR3 nucleotides are TGCGCCAGCAACAGCGACCGTCGAGGGGCCAACGTCCTGACTTTC. The rearrangement joins TRBV4-1 to TRBJ2-6; no reliable D call. V dropped 7 bases and J dropped 4 bases, with 14 bases sitting between them. Germline-derived CDR1 and CDR2 are MGHRA and YSYEKL. CDR3 size: 15 residues.

CDR3 nucleotide sequence: TGTGCCAGCAGCCGACTAGCGGGAGAAACCACAGATACGCAGTATTTT. It is translated as CASSRLAGETTDTQYF. The chain couples TRBV11-3 to TRBJ2-3, with 12 bases aligning to TRBD2. CDR1 and CDR2 from the germline V gene are SGHNT and YENEEA. Losses at the gene ends were 5 bases for V and 2 bases for J; bases not matched to a gene: 5. This CDR3 has 16 amino acids.

This chain links TRBV6-5 with TRBJ2-5; D is uncertain. This CDR3 comprises 12 residues. CDR1 is MNHEY, CDR2 SVGAGI, per germline. Trimming cost V 7 bases and J 1 base, with 7 bases left between them. The CDR3 DNA is TGTGCCAGCACCACCCCCCAAGAGACCCAGTACTTC. Translated, it gives CASTTPQETQYF.

The chain joins TRBV7-9 to TRBJ2-2; tentatively, D is TRBD1 (5 bases). Germline V gene data show CDR1 as SEHNR and CDR2 as FQNEAQ (reference sequence). CDR3 size: 17 residues. The ends were cut back, 5 bases at V and 3 bases at J, with 19 bases in the middle. The CDR3 coding sequence is TGTGCCAGCAGCCTACCAGTTGGCAGGGCGGACACCGGGGAGCTGTTTTTT. Amino acids: CASSLPVGRADTGELFF.

This sequence joins TRBV24-1 and TRBJ2-7, with D perhaps TRBD1 (5 bases). The germline gives CDR1 KGHDR, CDR2 SFDVKD. V gave up 5 bases and J gave up 6 bases, with 10 bases separating them. CDR3 size: 12 residues. CDR3 region: CATSGPTVEQYF. The CDR3 region has the DNA TGTGCCACCAGTGGACCGACAGTCGAGCAGTACTTC.

This sequence joins TRBV4-1 and TRBJ2-2; no reliable D call. The germline CDR1 and CDR2 sequences are MGHRA and YSYEKL. The CDR3 runs to 13 residues. Trimming left V 3 bases short and J 8 bases short, with 10 bases between. In DNA, the CDR3 is TGCGCCAGCAGCCAGGTTCTAAGGGGGGAGCTGTTTTTT. Its translation is CASSQVLRGELFF.

This clone came up once. V gene TRBV25-1 combines with J gene TRBJ2-3, with TRBD1 identical over 11 bases. The length of the CDR3 is 15 residues. Trimming removed 3 bases from V and 4 bases from J; junction bases left unmatched: 3. Germline assignment: CDR1 MGHDK and CDR2 SYGVNS. Written as DNA, the CDR3 is TGTGCCAGCAGTGAGGACAGGGGGCTCGCAGATACGCAGTATTTT. The encoded protein is CASSEDRGLADTQYF.

The V and J genes are TRBV29-1 and TRBJ2-7, with D possibly being TRBD1 (5 bases). This CDR3 has 12 residues. Looked up from germline, CDR1 is SQVTM and CDR2 is ANQGSEA. Trimming removed 3 bases at V and 2 bases at J, with 8 bases between. The CDR3 region is CSVEGRAYEQYF. The CDR3 bases are TGCAGCGTTGAGGGCAGGGCCTACGAGCAGTACTTC.

The chain uses TRBV5-1 and TRBJ2-3; 9 positions match TRBD2. With 0 bases clipped from V and 2 bases from J, the junction kept 10 bases outside the gene matches. CDR3 length equals 18 residues. Germline CDR1 reads SGHRS; CDR2 reads YFSETQ. The chain's CDR3 is CASSLALWREGYTDTQYF. CDR3 DNA sequence: TGCGCCAGCAGCTTGGCCCTATGGCGGGAGGGGTACACAGATACGCAGTATTTT. Full variable domain (remainder filled in from reference TRBV5-1 and TRBJ2-3): KAGVTQTPRYLIKTRGQQVTLSCSPISGHRSVSWYQQTPGQGLQFLFEYFSETQRNKGNFPGRFSGRQFSNSRSEMNVSTLELGDSALYLCASSLALWREGYTDTQYFGPGTRLTVL.

This clone was picked up one time. The chain employs TRBV24-1 and TRBJ2-5, with TRBD1 matching over 7 bases. The trim removed 5 bases at V and 4 bases at J, leaving 6 bases unmatched. CDR1 is KGHDR and CDR2 is SFDVKD in the germline V gene. The CDR3 runs 14 residues. CDR3: CATSVTGFGETQYF. Written as DNA, the CDR3 is TGTGCCACCAGTGTGACAGGGTTCGGAGAGACCCAGTACTTC.

In its sample, this clone was seen once. The chain uses TRBV4-1 and TRBJ1-5, with D possibly matching TRBD1 (6 bases). Germline CDR1 reads MGHRA; CDR2 reads YSYEKL. The CDR3 sequence is 17 residues long. V was pared by 4 bases and J by 0 bases, with 16 bases between. The CDR3 loop is CASSPGQRRYSNQPQHF. DNA for the CDR3: TGCGCCAGCAGCCCAGGACAGCGCAGATATAGCAATCAGCCCCAGCATTTT.

V and J are TRBV7-8 and TRBJ1-6; D ambiguous. CDR1 and CDR2 from the germline V gene are SGHVS and FQNEAQ. This CDR3 is built from 12 residues. The V end was cut by 3 bases, the J end by 9 bases, with 6 bases between. The CDR3 nucleotides read TGTGCCAGCAGCTTTAGGGTTTCACCCCTCCACTTT. As protein: CASSFRVSPLHF.

A remark on this clone: The junction differs from germline at one of its ends, possibly a read error. The chain has TRBV28 and TRBJ2-7, with 9 bases aligning to TRBD2. The CDR3 covers 13 residues. Germline loops: CDR1 MDHEN, CDR2 SYDVKM. The CDR3 loop reads CASSLLRREGLGF. The CDR3 DNA follows: TGTGCCAGCAGTTTGTTAAGGCGGGAGGGCCTGGGGTTC.

Notes on this clone: The limits of the CDR3 on the DNA are not certain, so only TCRdb's listed CDR3 is given. The chain uses TRBV9 and TRBJ1-3. Germline CDR1 and CDR2: SGDLS and YYNGEE. The CDR3 spans 14 amino acids, including both terminal residues. This chain's CDR3 is CASSVGGAGTPYIF.

Only one count was recorded for this clone. The rearrangement joins TRBV14 to TRBJ2-2; 11 bases are a match to TRBD2. Per the germline V gene, CDR1 is SGHDN and CDR2 is FVKESK. J was trimmed by 3 bases and V by 2 bases; bases with no gene match: 11. CDR3 length: 19 residues. CDR3 DNA sequence: TGTGCCAGCAGCCAATCATGGGACCGACTAGCGGGATACACCGGGGAGCTGTTTTTT. This gives the protein CASSQSWDRLAGYTGELFF.

This clone was found a few times. The chain is built from TRBV4-3 and TRBJ1-3; TRBD1 matches at 7 bases. V was pared by 4 bases and J by 4 bases, with 4 bases of the junction left unmatched. Germline values: CDR1 LGHNA, CDR2 YSLEER. This CDR3 is 14 amino acids long. CDR3 sequence: CASSPGGLGNTIYF. The CDR3, as DNA: TGCGCCAGCAGCCCAGGGGGTTTGGGAAACACCATATATTTT.

This rearrangement joins TRBV7-9 to TRBJ2-7; possibly TRBD2 for D (5 bases). CDR3 length: 13 residues. Germline CDR1 reads SEHNR; CDR2 reads FQNEAQ (reference sequence). Between the trimmed V and J ends, which lost 5 bases and 0 bases, there was a span of 8 bases. The CDR3 here is CASSGGRSYEQYF. The CDR3 DNA is TGTGCCAGCAGCGGAGGCCGCTCCTACGAGCAGTACTTC.

V usage is TRBV4-2 and J usage is TRBJ1-5; 9 bases agree with TRBD1. The J segment lost 4 bases and the V segment lost 0 bases, leaving 7 bases of the junction unmatched. The CDR3 sequence is 17 residues long. CDR1 and CDR2 from the germline V gene are LGHNA and YNFKEQ. CDR3 sequence (DNA): TGTGCCAGCAGCCAAGATAGCTGGACAGGGGCGAATCAGCCCCAGCATTTT. Protein product: CASSQDSWTGANQPQHF.

This chain connects TRBV7-9 to TRBJ2-1; TRBD2 might be the D (6 bases). Trimming shortened V by 8 bases and J by 8 bases, and 13 bases separated the two germline ends. The CDR3 totals 12 residues. The germline CDR1 and CDR2 sequences are SEHNR and FQNEAQ (reference sequence). The CDR3 region has the DNA TGTGCCAGCTTAGCGGAGGGAGATGAGCAGTTCTTC. Translation: CASLAEGDEQFF.

The chain uses TRBV3-1 (or the pseudogene TRBV3-2) and TRBJ1-1; tentatively, D is TRBD1 (5 bases). V lost 4 bases, J lost 0 bases, and 9 bases lay in between. The V gene's germline CDR1 is LGHDT and CDR2 YNNKEL (reference sequence). The CDR3 totals 14 residues. In nucleotides, the CDR3 is TGTGCCAGCAGCCTCAGGGCCATGAACACTGAAGCTTTCTTT. It is translated as CASSLRAMNTEAFF.